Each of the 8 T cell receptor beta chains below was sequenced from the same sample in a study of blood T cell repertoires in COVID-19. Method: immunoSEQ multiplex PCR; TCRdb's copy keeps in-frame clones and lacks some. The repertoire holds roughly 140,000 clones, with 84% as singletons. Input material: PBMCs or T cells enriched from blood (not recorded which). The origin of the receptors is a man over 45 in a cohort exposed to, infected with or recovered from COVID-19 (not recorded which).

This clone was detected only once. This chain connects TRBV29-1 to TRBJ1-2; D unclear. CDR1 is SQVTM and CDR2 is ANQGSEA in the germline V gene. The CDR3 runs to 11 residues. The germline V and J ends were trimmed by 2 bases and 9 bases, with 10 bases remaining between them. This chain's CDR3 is CSVEFQASYTF. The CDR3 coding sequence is TGCAGCGTTGAATTTCAGGCTAGCTACACCTTC.

The CDR3 sequence: CASSWRGRAFETQYF. Written as DNA, the CDR3 is TGTGCCAGCAGTTGGCGCGGGAGGGCCTTTGAGACCCAGTACTTC. The chain carries TRBV27 and TRBJ2-5, with 9 bases matching TRBD2. Trimming at V came to 4 bases and at J to 5 bases, leaving 8 bases not matched to a gene. Per the germline V gene, CDR1 is MNHEY and CDR2 is SMNVEV (reference sequence). The CDR3 totals 15 residues.

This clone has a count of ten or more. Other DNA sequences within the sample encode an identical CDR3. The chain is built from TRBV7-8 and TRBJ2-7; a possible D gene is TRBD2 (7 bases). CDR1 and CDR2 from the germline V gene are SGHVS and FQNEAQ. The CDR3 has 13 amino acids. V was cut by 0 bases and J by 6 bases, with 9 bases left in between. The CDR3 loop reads CASSLAGGREQYF. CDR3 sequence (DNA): TGTGCCAGCAGCTTAGCCGGGGGGCGCGAGCAGTACTTC.

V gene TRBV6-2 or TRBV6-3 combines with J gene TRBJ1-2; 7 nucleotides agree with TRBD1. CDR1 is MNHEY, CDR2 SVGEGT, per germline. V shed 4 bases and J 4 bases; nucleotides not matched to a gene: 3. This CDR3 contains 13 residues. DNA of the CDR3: TGTGCCAGCAGTTTCGGGACAGTCTATGGCTACACCTTC. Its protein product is CASSFGTVYGYTF.

The CDR3 nucleotides are TGTGCCAGCAGCTGGATTACAGGGGTGTCGGCTGAAGCTTTCTTT. Protein sequence: CASSWITGVSAEAFF. The chain links TRBV11-2 to TRBJ1-1, with 7 bases aligning to TRBD1. CDR3 size: 15 residues. The germline gives CDR1 SGHAT, CDR2 FQNNGV. The V gene end was trimmed by 4 bases and the J gene end by 6 bases; junction bases not matched to a gene: 11. The whole variable domain, remainder taken from reference TRBV11-2 and TRBJ1-1, is EAGVAQSPRYKIIEKRQSVAFWCNPISGHATLYWYQQILGQGPKLLIQFQNNGVVDDSQLPKDRFSAERLKGVDSTLKIQPAKLEDSAVYLCASSWITGVSAEAFFGQGTRLTVV.

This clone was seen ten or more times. CDR3 DNA sequence: TGTGCCAGCAGCGTAGGCAGCGGGGGGGCCCGGAACGGGGAGCTGTTTTTT. It is translated as CASSVGSGGARNGELFF. The chain joins TRBV9 to TRBJ2-2; 10 bases are a match to TRBD2. From germline, CDR1 is SGDLS and CDR2 YYNGEE. V was clipped by 0 bases and J by 7 bases; unmatched bases: 9. This CDR3 has 17 amino acids.

CDR3 coding DNA: TGTGCCAGCGTCGACGGCGGGATTTCTGGAAACACCATATATTTT. Its translation: CASVDGGISGNTIYF. The chain has TRBV19 and TRBJ1-3; D unresolved. The V gene's germline CDR1 is LNHDA and CDR2 SQIVND (reference sequence). This CDR3 has 15 amino acids. Trimming took off 9 bases at V and 1 base at J, with 16 bases between the two ends.

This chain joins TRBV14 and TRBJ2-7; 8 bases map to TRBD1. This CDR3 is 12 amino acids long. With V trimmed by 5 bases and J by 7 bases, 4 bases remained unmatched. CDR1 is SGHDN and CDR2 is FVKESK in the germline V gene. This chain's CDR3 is CASSGQGWEQYF. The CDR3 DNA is TGTGCCAGCAGCGGACAGGGCTGGGAGCAGTACTTC.